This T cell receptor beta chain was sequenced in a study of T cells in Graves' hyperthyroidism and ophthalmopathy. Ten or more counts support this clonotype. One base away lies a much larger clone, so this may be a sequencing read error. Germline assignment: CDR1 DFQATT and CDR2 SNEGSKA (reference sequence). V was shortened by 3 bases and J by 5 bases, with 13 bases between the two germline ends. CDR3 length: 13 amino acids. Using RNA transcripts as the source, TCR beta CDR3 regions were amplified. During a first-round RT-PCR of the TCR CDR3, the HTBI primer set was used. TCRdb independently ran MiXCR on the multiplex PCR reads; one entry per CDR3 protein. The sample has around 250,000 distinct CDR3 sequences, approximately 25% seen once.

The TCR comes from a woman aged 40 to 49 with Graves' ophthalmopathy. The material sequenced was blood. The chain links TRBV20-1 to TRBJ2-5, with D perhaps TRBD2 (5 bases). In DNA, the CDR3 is TGCAGTGCTAGCCTAGTGGGAGTTGAGACCCAGTACTTC. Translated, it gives CSASLVGVETQYF.